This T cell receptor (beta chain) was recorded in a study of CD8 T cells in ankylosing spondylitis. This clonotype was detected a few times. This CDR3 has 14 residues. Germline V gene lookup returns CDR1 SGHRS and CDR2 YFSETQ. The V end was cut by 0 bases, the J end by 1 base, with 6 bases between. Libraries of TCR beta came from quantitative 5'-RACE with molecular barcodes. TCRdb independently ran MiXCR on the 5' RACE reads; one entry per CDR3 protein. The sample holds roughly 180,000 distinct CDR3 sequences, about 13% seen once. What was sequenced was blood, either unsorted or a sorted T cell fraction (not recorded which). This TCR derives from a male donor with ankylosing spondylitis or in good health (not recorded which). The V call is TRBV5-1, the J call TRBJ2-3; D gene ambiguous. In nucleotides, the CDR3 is TGCGCCAGCAGCTTGGTGACGGGCACAGATACGCAGTATTTT. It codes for CASSLVTGTDTQYF. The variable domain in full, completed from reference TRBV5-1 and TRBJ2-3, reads KAGVTQTPRYLIKTRGQQVTLSCSPISGHRSVSWYQQTPGQGLQFLFEYFSETQRNKGNFPGRFSGRQFSNSRSEMNVSTLELGDSALYLCASSLVTGTDTQYFGPGTRLTVL.